The 10 T cell receptor beta chains below all came from one sample that was sequenced in a study of CD8+CD57+ T cells in acquired aplastic anemia listed by TCRdb under 2018. Sequenced on an Illumina HiSeq 2000. Genomic DNA was used as template for profiling of TCR beta VDJ combinations and CDR3 sequences. TCRdb trimmed the raw reads at Q25, called clones with MiXCR and kept productive beta chains. CDR3 protein duplicates are merged, each entry listing the most common genes and DNA. This sample holds 250,000 to 300,000 distinct CDR3 sequences; approximately 57% were observed only once. The leading ten clones occupy roughly 8% of the sample. Source material: sorted CD4+, CD8+, or CD8+CD57+ T cells (not recorded which) from PBMCs. The source of these receptors is a human donor with severe aplastic anemia or a healthy control (not recorded which).

This clonotype came up a few times. The chain couples TRBV19 to TRBJ2-2, with D possibly being TRBD2 (6 bases). V was pared by 4 bases and J by 6 bases, with 18 bases between. This CDR3 has 16 residues. Germline lookup yields CDR1 LNHDA and CDR2 SQIVND (reference sequence). The CDR3 spells CASSTIRLVFAGELFF. The CDR3, as DNA: TGTGCCAGTAGTACGATCCGACTAGTATTCGCCGGGGAGCTGTTTTTT.

This clonotype appeared many times. The chain carries TRBV3-1 and TRBJ1-1, with D maybe TRBD1 (6 bases). The CDR3 sequence is 13 residues long. In germline, CDR1 is LGHDT, CDR2 YNNKEL (reference sequence). V was shortened by 5 bases and J by 4 bases, with 11 bases between the two germline ends. This CDR3 reads CASSEGGRTEAFF. Written as DNA, the CDR3 is TGTGCCAGCAGCGAGGGGGGACGCACTGAAGCTTTCTTT.

In regard to this clonotype: A read error may be the cause here, since a much bigger clone is one base away. The chain uses TRBV6-1 and TRBJ1-2; D uncertain. The CDR3 runs to 13 residues. CDR1 and CDR2 (germline): MNHNS, SASEGT. Here the CDR3 reads CASSEGSNYGHTF. The CDR3 nucleotides are TGTGCCAGCAGTGAAGGGTCCAACTATGGCCACACCTTC.

The chain joins TRBV5-4 to TRBJ1-2, with D unresolved. Per the germline V gene, CDR1 is SGHNT and CDR2 is YYREEE (reference sequence). The CDR3 is made up of 14 amino acids. The V end lost 3 bases, the J end lost 1 base, and 10 bases lay between the germline ends. CDR3 sequence (DNA): TGTGCCAGCAGCTCCGGACGGGGTAACTATGGCTACACCTTC. Translated: CASSSGRGNYGYTF.

The chain joins TRBV25-1 to TRBJ1-4; TRBD1 is a possible D gene (5 bases). CDR3 length: 15 amino acids. Germline CDR1 and CDR2: MGHDK and SYGVNS. The V end was cut by 9 bases, the J end by 1 base, with 15 bases between. CDR3 in amino acids: CASARTGVTNEKLFF. The CDR3 DNA sequence: TGTGCCAGTGCCCGGACGGGGGTAACTAATGAAAAACTGTTTTTT.

V is TRBV20-1 and J is TRBJ2-1; 7 bases are shared with TRBD2. Germline CDR1 is DFQATT and CDR2 is SNEGSKA (reference sequence). The CDR3 is 12 residues long. With 7 bases clipped from V and 6 bases from J, the junction kept 6 bases outside the gene matches. The CDR3 is CSDGGLLNEQFF. CDR3 DNA: TGCAGTGACGGGGGACTACTCAATGAGCAGTTCTTC.

The gene calls are TRBV18 and TRBJ2-7; 8 bases align to TRBD1. The junction had 8 bases not matched to a gene; V was cut back by 5 bases and J by 5 bases. This CDR3 has 14 amino acids. The germline CDR1 and CDR2 sequences are KGHSH and LQKENI. The CDR3 bases are TGTGCCAGCTCAAAGGCCACAGGGGGTGACGAGCAGTACTTC. Residues: CASSKATGGDEQYF.

This clonotype was seen ten or more times. This rearrangement joins TRBV20-1 to TRBJ1-1; 7 bases agree with TRBD1. CDR1 and CDR2 (germline): DFQATT, SNEGSKA (reference sequence). This CDR3 has 14 amino acids. With V trimmed by 6 bases and J by 5 bases, 12 bases remained unmatched. CDR3: CSAEDRVVGTEAFF. CDR3 nucleotides: TGCAGTGCGGAAGACAGGGTAGTGGGAACTGAAGCTTTCTTT.

This clonotype appeared many times. The CDR3 loop reads CASSRDRANQPQHF. CDR3 DNA sequence: TGTGCCAGCAGTAGGGACAGGGCTAATCAGCCCCAGCATTTT. V usage is TRBV2 and J usage is TRBJ1-5, with 9 bases matching TRBD1. The J segment lost 4 bases and the V segment lost 5 bases, leaving 3 bases of the junction unmatched. Germline V CDR1 and CDR2: SNHLY, FYNNEI. The CDR3 is made up of 14 amino acids.

This clonotype was detected only once. This chain connects TRBV9 to TRBJ2-7, with 9 nucleotides matching TRBD1. This CDR3 contains 15 residues. J was trimmed by 2 bases and V by 4 bases; bases with no gene match: 7. Looked up from germline, CDR1 is SGDLS and CDR2 is YYNGEE. CDR3 DNA: TGTGCCAGCAGCCGGGGACAGGGAGCAGCCTACGAGCAGTACTTC. Translation gives CASSRGQGAAYEQYF.